This TCR beta chain was identified in a study of cytomegalovirus exposure and HLA in healthy donors (TCRdb year 2017). Looking at the study overall: An earlier analysis of about 560 of the donors reported roughly 300 Gb of sequence data and 117 million unique TCR beta sequences obtained from roughly 180 million T cells. An early release that covered about 600 HLA-typed donors contained about 300 gigabases of sequencing data and around 85 million unique TCR sequences. In an earlier analysis of a few hundred of the donors, high-throughput TCR beta sequencing was used to judge whether each TCR beta V gene segment behaved as functional or pseudogenic. Of the roughly 410 genotyped donors, roughly 76% were placed in the genetic ancestry cluster associated with self-reported Caucasian donors. The study profiled the T cell repertoires of 550 to 700 subjects by immunosequencing and related them to cytomegalovirus serostatus. Donor age, sex, ethnicity and CMV serostatus were compiled alongside the repertoire data. Because of strong linkage in the cohort, 5 or 6 DR-DQ haplotypes were treated as single units for association and clustering. Every discovery cohort repertoire had been produced on one sequencing platform. The study combined high-throughput TCR immunosequencing, statistical association of individual TCRs with disease status, and machine learning to predict cytomegalovirus infection status. The study aimed to test whether signatures of past pathogen exposure could be identified by cataloging public T cell receptors. A later genetic analysis used genome-wide SNP genotypes for about 60% of the 666 donors, treating that subset as a discovery cohort. Besides the first cohort of around 670 subjects, a separate validation cohort made up of about 120 different subjects was used. Rather than drawing on any new phenotypic data, the later analysis identified candidate immune exposures from TCR beta sequences and the way those sequences occurred across donors. Across roughly 420 genotyped donors of the cohort, an average of approximately 220,000 unique TCR beta nucleotide sequences per donor were sequenced, and roughly 18% of those sequences were non-productive. The number of donors typed differed by locus, with about 629-640 for A, B, C, DRB1 and DQB1, 522 for DQA1, 600 to 610 for DPA1, and approximately 470 for DPB1. In a later analysis, previously published TCR beta repertoires from 666 donors were re-analyzed and high-resolution HLA genotyping was added so that TCR occurrence patterns could be studied. Class I and class II HLA loci were covered by the typing at four-digit resolution.

Concerning this clone itself: It lacks a known antigen. Per-nucleotide qualities are absent, and no much larger clonotype sits a single base away.

In total, approximately 700 healthy bone marrow donors made up the cohort. At the time of sampling, every cohort member was nominally healthy, though immune exposures that went unrecorded were likely present. The donor tested CMV seronegative, placing the donor among the 352 seronegative members of the cohort. A peripheral blood sample was provided by each donor, and peripheral blood mononuclear cells were used for TCR beta sequencing. Genomic DNA was extracted from the blood cell samples with the Qiagen DNeasy Blood Extraction Kit. Overall results and qualifications from the work: According to the authors, the approach could potentially be generalized to other disease states and immunological phenotypes. Across donors, most TCR sequences were observed very rarely, whereas some public TCRs were present in many individuals. In a later analysis, several top co-occurrence clusters were reported to appear linked to parvovirus B19, influenza, CMV and Epstein-Barr virus. In a later genetic analysis, fewer N-insertions in productive TCRs were reported among donors in an Asian-associated ancestry cluster than the roughly 640-donor mean. Specific HLA alleles were associated with more than 15,000 TCR beta sequences at a false discovery rate of 0.05 in a later analysis. Some IMGT-functional V segments, including TRBV6-2 and TRBV6-3, could not be told apart with the 87-base-pair reads, so those segments were excluded. Immune exposure information for the cohort was limited to CMV serostatus. This cohort had only TCR beta chains sequenced, and the lack of alpha or paired-chain data limited which features could be detected. Correlated functional status among segregating V segments might reflect linkage disequilibrium, but an unknown experimental factor could not be ruled out. Strong co-occurrence of HLA alleles, especially DR and DQ, made assigning TCR associations to individual alleles difficult. According to a later analysis, most CMV-associated TCR beta chains appeared to be HLA-restricted, and the HLA associations seemed to be driven largely by CMV exposure. In an earlier analysis of about 600 of the donors, most TCR beta V segments appeared in productive rearrangements about 87% or about 30% of the time, broadly matching IMGT annotations. An association between a missense DCLRE1C variant and V-gene and J-gene trimming of TCR beta chains was found in a later genetic analysis and replicated in an independent cohort. In a later analysis, HLA-associated TCR beta chains showed more clonal expansion and lower generation probabilities than non-associated chains that were equally common. A cluster of highly shared sequence variants was judged likely to represent a technical artifact of the sequencing pipeline. A further reported finding was that TCR beta sequences accurately predicted the HLA-A and HLA-B alleles for most subjects in the first cohort. Because some donors lacked HLA typing at each locus, the association tests relied only on the typed subset. The classifier was reported to diagnose cytomegalovirus status with high specificity and sensitivity in both the original cohort and the validation cohort. In the study, some 180 TCR beta chains were listed as associated with cytomegalovirus. In vitro tests confirmed that a few of the cytomegalovirus-associated TCR beta chains recognize cytomegalovirus antigens. A later analysis found that TCR association rates varied across HLA loci, with DRB1 alleles showing the most associated TCRs and HLA-C alleles the fewest. The earlier analysis of about 600 of the donors excluded seventeen rarely observed V segments, including chromosome 9 orphons, because counts were too low. The presence/absence analyses assumed that sequencing depth was roughly uniform across donors, and that assumption may not be true.

Receptors were amplified or captured by the immunoSEQ multiplex PCR assay. The multiplex PCR relied on a mix of 60 forward primers for TCR Vbeta segments and 13 reverse primers for TCR Jbeta segments. The CDR3 region of rearranged TCR beta genes was amplified from genomic DNA with a multiplex PCR assay. The amplified TCR beta libraries were sequenced on the Illumina HiSeq System as 87-base-pair reads. On the study's bioinformatics: Across the 670 or so repertoires, a later analysis counted 75 million to 90 million unique TCR beta chains, 8.5 million to 12 million of which were shared by at least two donors. Raw reads were error-corrected and collapsed into unique sequences with a nearest-neighbor algorithm that merged closely related sequences to remove PCR and sequencing errors. CDR3 sequences were aligned to IMGT reference sequences to assign V, D and J gene segments. Each retained sequence needed at least a six-nucleotide match to both a V gene segment and a J gene segment. Rearrangements were called productive when the CDR3 lacked stop codons and stayed in frame with V and J; all others were non-productive. Following IMGT convention, CDR3 was defined as the stretch from the second conserved V-encoded cysteine to the conserved J-encoded phenylalanine. The earlier analysis of some 600 of the donors excluded sequences that lacked an unambiguous match to a single V gene segment. An earlier analysis of some 500 of the donors classified V segments as functional when productive rearrangements were above 56.7% and as segregating when the standard deviation between donors was above 5%. To diagnose cytomegalovirus status from the catalog of TCR beta chain sequences, a statistical classification framework was built. In a later analysis, V and J genes were assigned by comparing TCR nucleotide sequences against IMGT/GENE-DB human TR gene sequences. The TCRdist pipeline was used in a later analysis to assign CDR3 sequences and most-parsimonious VDJ recombination scenarios. In a later analysis, each TCR beta chain was defined by its CDR3 amino acid sequence together with its V-gene family, and reads without a unique V-gene family were excluded. In a later analysis, a few hundred highly shared, low-generation-probability nucleotide sequences were removed to address suspected cross-contamination and a sequencing artifact. For each public chain, a later analysis derived a clonal expansion index from normalized ranks of inferred template counts within each repertoire. In a later analysis, generation probabilities were computed with a VDJ recombination model fitted to out-of-frame rearrangements, and the resulting probabilities were checked against IGoR. Hypergeometric tests were used in a later analysis to score TCR-TCR, TCR-HLA and TCR-CMV co-occurrence, with a repertoire-size bias correction applied to the TCR pairs. False discovery rates were estimated in a later analysis by permuting HLA or CMV assignments 20 times. In a later analysis, co-occurring TCRs were grouped using DBSCAN, and TCRdist sequence similarity was added for clustering within HLA-allele-positive subsets. Repertoires with fewer than 30,000 or more than 120,000 public chains, plus five repertoires with anomalous nucleotide sharing, were excluded from co-occurrence clustering. Entries here come from immuneACCESS through TCRdb and include only in-frame sequences with V and J called. Some clones fail to appear in such tables; in the studies checked, an unresolved V gene covers under half of the shortfall, and the cause of the remainder is unknown. That table supplies the V and J calls and clone size; D and trimming were determined from the DNA. The sample data list about 140,000 clones, and 88% of these were observed just once. The ten most abundant clones make up 0.45% to 0.55% of the sample.

In the germline V gene, CDR1 corresponds to MNHNS and CDR2 to SASEGT. Counted from cysteine to phenylalanine, this CDR3 has 14 amino acids. Kept here is only the CDR3 DNA, which spans 42 bases and is read in frame from base 1. Trimming takes 4 bases off V and 3 bases off J; junction bases not matched to a gene: 5. This TCR derives from a woman aged 40 to 50 in good health and CMV-seronegative. The source material was PBMCs. This chain is built from TRBV6-1 and TRBJ2-7; the junction holds 8 bases that match TRBD2. The CDR3 protein is CASSGAGGSYEQYF. In nucleotide form, the sequence is TGTGCCAGCAGTGGGGCGGGAGGTAGCTACGAGCAGTACTTC.